Following are 20 T cell receptor beta chains from one sample sequenced in a study of shared clonotypes between healthy human individuals. Data came from immunoSEQ multiplex PCR; TCRdb stores just in-frame clones and leaves some out. The sample has 2,100,000 or so clones; 95% are singletons. The specimen was naive CD4+ T cells sorted from blood. Subset meaning: CD45RA+ positively selected. These TCRs come from a man aged 18-30 years in good health.

This clone was recorded once. This chain joins TRBV19 and TRBJ2-1, with 7 bases matching TRBD1. Germline lookup yields CDR1 LNHDA and CDR2 SQIVND (reference sequence). V gave up 9 bases and J gave up 5 bases; unmatched junction bases: 10. The CDR3 has 14 residues. For the CDR3, the DNA is TGTGCCAGCGCGGACAGGAGATTTAACAATGAGCAGTTCTTC. It is translated as CASADRRFNNEQFF.

V is TRBV27 and J is TRBJ2-3; 9 bases are shared with TRBD2. Germline CDR1 and CDR2: MNHEY and SMNVEV (reference sequence). With V trimmed by 8 bases and J by 3 bases, 6 bases remained unmatched. The CDR3 is 14 residues long. This CDR3 reads CASHRTSATDTQYF. CDR3 DNA: TGTGCCAGCCATCGGACTAGCGCGACAGATACGCAGTATTTT.

The chain employs TRBV10-3 and TRBJ2-1; 9 nucleotides agree with TRBD2. The ends lost 2 bases at V and 3 bases at J; junction bases unmatched: 5. Germline CDR1 reads ENHRY; CDR2 reads SYGVKD. The CDR3 length is 16 residues. CDR3 in amino acids: CAISEGLAGNYNEQFF. DNA for the CDR3: TGTGCCATCAGTGAGGGGCTAGCGGGGAACTACAATGAGCAGTTCTTC.

CDR3 protein: CASRDREGTQPQHF. The CDR3 DNA reads TGTGCCAGCAGGGACAGGGAGGGCACTCAGCCCCAGCATTTT. The chain couples TRBV6-1 to TRBJ1-5; 8 bases fit TRBD1. The germline gives CDR1 MNHNS, CDR2 SASEGT. Losses at the gene ends were 6 bases for V and 6 bases for J; bases not matched to a gene: 7. The CDR3 is 14 residues long.

The chain employs TRBV4-1 and TRBJ2-7; 8 bases match TRBD1. Germline V gene lookup returns CDR1 MGHRA and CDR2 YSYEKL. Germline trimming cut 3 bases from V and 3 bases from J; bases unmatched to any gene: 7. This CDR3 has 15 amino acids. The CDR3 DNA follows: TGCGCCAGCAGCCACCCGGGACAGGCCGTCTACGAGCAGTACTTC. This translates into CASSHPGQAVYEQYF.

Only a few counts were recorded for this clone. The chain recombines TRBV6-5 with TRBJ2-3; 9 bases agree with TRBD1. The CDR3 spans 15 residues. The germline V gene encodes CDR1 MNHEY and CDR2 SVGAGI. The junction had 5 bases not matched to a gene; V was cut back by 5 bases and J by 2 bases. DNA for the CDR3: TGTGCCAGCAGTGCAAGGACAGGGGACACAGATACGCAGTATTTT. Its translation is CASSARTGDTDTQYF.

This rearrangement joins TRBV30 to TRBJ1-3; D is unresolved. With 4 bases removed from V and 0 bases from J, the gap between germline ends came to 16 bases. The CDR3 covers 16 residues. Germline assignment: CDR1 GTSNPN and CDR2 SVGIG (reference sequence). CDR3 sequence reads: CAWTPQAWNSGNTIYF. The DNA of the CDR3 is TGTGCCTGGACCCCCCAGGCATGGAACTCTGGAAACACCATATATTTT.

The chain uses TRBV6-5 and TRBJ2-5, with D perhaps matching TRBD1 or TRBD2 (5 bases each). CDR3 size: 13 residues. Germline CDR1 is MNHEY and CDR2 is SVGAGI. The ends were cut back, 6 bases at V and 5 bases at J, with 13 bases in the middle. CDR3 nucleotide sequence: TGTGCCAGCAGGGCCGCAGGGAGCGAGACCCAGTACTTC. Protein sequence: CASRAAGSETQYF.

The chain carries TRBV18 and TRBJ2-6; D call uncertain. Trimming stripped 2 bases from V and 0 bases from J, with 5 bases between. The CDR3 consists of 15 residues. Germline CDR1 is KGHSH and CDR2 is LQKENI. The CDR3 DNA follows: TGTGCCAGCTCACCAAGGGCCTCTGGGGCCAACGTCCTGACTTTC. Its translation is CASSPRASGANVLTF.

The V and J genes are TRBV10-1 and TRBJ1-1, with 7 bases that match TRBD1. The CDR3 is 15 amino acids. Trimming removed 6 bases from V and 0 bases from J; junction bases left unmatched: 7. CDR1 and CDR2 from the germline V gene are WNHNN and SYGVQD (reference sequence). The CDR3 DNA reads as TGCGCCAGCAGCGGGACAGAGGGCATGAACACTGAAGCTTTCTTT. Translating it yields CASSGTEGMNTEAFF.

This rearrangement joins TRBV28 to TRBJ2-3; 9 bases fit TRBD1. Per the germline V gene, CDR1 is MDHEN and CDR2 is SYDVKM. V lost 6 bases to trimming and J lost 8 bases; unmatched junction nucleotides: 9. The CDR3 has 14 amino acids. The CDR3 protein is CASSPGTGRGTQYF. CDR3 sequence (DNA): TGTGCCAGCAGCCCTGGGACAGGGCGAGGTACGCAGTATTTT.

The CDR3 loop reads CASSYSQTSGSYEQYF. For the CDR3, the DNA is TGTGCCAGCAGTTACTCCCAGACAAGCGGATCCTACGAGCAGTACTTC. This chain links TRBV6-5 with TRBJ2-7; D is possibly TRBD2 (5 bases). The V gene lost 0 bases and the J gene lost 1 base, with 13 bases spanning the gap. The CDR3 spans 16 residues. CDR1 and CDR2 from the germline V gene are MNHEY and SVGAGI.

This clone was found once. Other DNA sequences from this sample encode an identical CDR3 as well. The genes are TRBV6-5 and TRBJ2-5; 7 bases are a match to TRBD2. Losses at the gene ends were 6 bases for V and 1 base for J; bases not matched to a gene: 5. This CDR3 contains 14 residues. Germline assignment: CDR1 MNHEY and CDR2 SVGAGI. For the CDR3, the DNA is TGTGCCAGCAGCCGACTAGCTGGCCAAGAGACCCAGTACTTC. It translates to CASSRLAGQETQYF.

Points on this clone: This same CDR3 is encoded by further DNA sequences in the sample. The chain has TRBV19 and TRBJ2-3, with no clear D. This CDR3 comprises 11 residues. Deletions cut 7 bases from V and 0 bases from J, with 2 bases between. Germline-derived CDR1 and CDR2 are LNHDA and SQIVND (reference sequence). CDR3 loop: CASTSTDTQYF. In DNA form, the CDR3 reads TGTGCCAGTACAAGCACAGATACGCAGTATTTT.

The chain uses TRBV2 and TRBJ1-6, with D tentatively TRBD1 (5 bases). Trimming left V 5 bases short and J 3 bases short, with 11 bases between. This CDR3 has 15 amino acids. The germline CDR1 and CDR2 sequences are SNHLY and FYNNEI. The CDR3 sequence: CASSRQRHYNSPLHF. The CDR3 coding sequence is TGTGCCAGCAGTAGACAGCGCCACTATAATTCACCCCTCCACTTT.

This clone has just one count. This chain uses TRBV13 with TRBJ2-2; 7 bases agree with TRBD1. V dropped 2 bases and J dropped 2; count of bases not matched to a gene: 5. This CDR3 region has 16 residues. Germline CDR1 and CDR2: PRHDT and FYEKMQ (reference sequence). The CDR3 reads CASSLLQGSNTGELFF. The DNA of the CDR3 is TGTGCCAGCAGCTTATTACAGGGGTCCAACACCGGGGAGCTGTTTTTT.

The rearrangement links TRBV2 to TRBJ2-1, with D hard to call. V lost 0 bases to trimming and J lost 7 bases, with 13 bases between them. In germline, CDR1 is SNHLY, CDR2 FYNNEI. CDR3 size: 15 residues. CDR3 nucleotide sequence: TGTGCCAGCAGTGAAGCGCTTCTGAGAATTAATGAGCAGTTCTTC. It encodes CASSEALLRINEQFF.

V and J are TRBV5-1 and TRBJ1-5, with D uncertain. The V gene lost 4 bases and the J gene lost 0 bases, with 11 bases spanning the gap. Germline lookup yields CDR1 SGHRS and CDR2 YFSETQ. The CDR3 runs 15 residues. CDR3 protein: CASSPEGNSNQPQHF. DNA for the CDR3: TGCGCCAGCAGCCCGGAGGGAAATAGCAATCAGCCCCAGCATTTT.

V usage is TRBV30 and J usage is TRBJ1-6; D possibly corresponds to TRBD1 (6 bases). This CDR3 is 14 amino acids long. Germline-derived CDR1 and CDR2 are GTSNPN and SVGIG (reference sequence). V lost 3 bases and J lost 10, with 16 bases in between. CDR3 loop: CAWSGGLNNSPLHF. For the CDR3, the DNA is TGTGCCTGGAGCGGGGGCCTGAACAACTCACCCCTCCACTTT. Full variable domain (missing parts from reference TRBV30 and TRBJ1-6): SQTIHQWPATLVQPVGSPLSLECTVEGTSNPNLYWYRQAAGRGLQLLFYSVGIGQISSEVPQNLSASRPQDRQFILSSKKLLLSDSGFYLCAWSGGLNNSPLHFGNGTRLTVT.

Note on this clone: Other nucleotide sequences from this sample produce the same CDR3. This chain joins TRBV10-1 and TRBJ1-1; D not resolved. This CDR3 contains 13 residues. V gave up 5 bases and J gave up 1 base, with 8 bases separating them. The germline CDR1 and CDR2 sequences are WNHNN and SYGVQD (reference sequence). CDR3 residues: CASSRTANTEAFF. The CDR3 nucleotides are TGCGCCAGCAGTCGGACGGCGAACACTGAAGCTTTCTTT.